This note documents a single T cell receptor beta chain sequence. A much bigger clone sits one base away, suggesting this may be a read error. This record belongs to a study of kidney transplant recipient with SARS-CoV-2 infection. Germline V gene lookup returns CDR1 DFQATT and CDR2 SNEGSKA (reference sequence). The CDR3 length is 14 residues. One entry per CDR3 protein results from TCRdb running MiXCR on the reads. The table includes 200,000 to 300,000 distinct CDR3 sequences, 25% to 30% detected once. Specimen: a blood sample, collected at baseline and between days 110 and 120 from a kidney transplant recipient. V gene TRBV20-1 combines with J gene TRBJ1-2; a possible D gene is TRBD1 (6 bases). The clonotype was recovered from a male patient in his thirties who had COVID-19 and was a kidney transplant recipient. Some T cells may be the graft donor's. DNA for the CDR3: TGCAGTGCTACTTCGACAGGAGTAAACTATGGCCACACCTTC. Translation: CSATSTGVNYGHTF.